Listed here are 26 T cell receptor beta chains from one sample, sequenced in a study of control samples from healthy donors and cancer patients. Repertoires were generated with immunoSEQ multiplex PCR, while TCRdb's copy carries only in-frame clones and drops some. This table has 85,000 to 110,000 clones, 75% to 90% appearing once. Sequenced: PBMCs. The receptors shown here come from a man in his fifties or sixties with lung cancer.

This rearrangement joins TRBV6-5 to TRBJ1-5; 8 bases fit TRBD1. CDR3 size: 13 residues. V gave up 5 bases and J gave up 8 bases; unmatched junction bases: 5. CDR1 is MNHEY and CDR2 is SVGAGI in the germline V gene. The CDR3 DNA follows: TGTGCCAGCAGTCCGGACAGGGCCAAGCCCCAGCATTTT. Its protein product is CASSPDRAKPQHF.

About this clone itself: An end of the junction differs from the germline gene, which may be a read error. The sample holds other DNA sequences that translate to the same CDR3. This rearrangement joins TRBV27 to TRBJ2-2; 9 nucleotides align to TRBD2. The CDR3 is 17 amino acids. The V gene's germline CDR1 is MNHEY and CDR2 SMNVEV (reference sequence). The CDR3 DNA follows: TGCGCCCGCAGTCCAGAACCGCGGGGGGGCCGGACCGGGGAGCTGTTTTTT. Translation: CARSPEPRGGRTGELFF.

The rearrangement uses TRBV12-3 or TRBV12-4 and TRBJ2-1; TRBD1 matches 12 bases. The junction had 0 bases not matched to a gene; V was cut back by 3 bases and J by 12 bases. The CDR3 spans 12 residues. The chain's CDR3 is CASSLGQGAQFF. CDR3 in DNA: TGTGCCAGCAGTTTGGGACAGGGGGCGCAGTTCTTC.

The chain carries TRBV18 and TRBJ2-3, with 9 bases aligning to TRBD2. The V segment lost 6 bases and the J segment 3 bases; nucleotides outside the gene matches: 7. This CDR3 region has 15 residues. Germline CDR1 reads KGHSH; CDR2 reads LQKENI. The CDR3 DNA reads TGTGCCAGCTCCAAGACTAGCGGAGTGACAGATACGCAGTATTTT. The encoded protein is CASSKTSGVTDTQYF.

This clone came up once. The chain uses TRBV29-1 and TRBJ2-1; D is possibly TRBD1 (5 bases). V was clipped by 4 bases and J by 0 bases, with 10 bases between them. Germline V gene data show CDR1 as SQVTM and CDR2 as ANQGSEA. The CDR3 extends over 14 amino acids. The CDR3, as DNA: TGCAGCGTTGCAGGGTATAGCTCCTACAATGAGCAGTTCTTC. This translates into CSVAGYSSYNEQFF.

The V call is TRBV18, the J call TRBJ2-1; no clear D gene. The V and J ends lost 5 bases and 2 bases respectively, with 4 bases between them. Germline V gene sequence: CDR1 KGHSH, CDR2 LQKENI. The CDR3 length is 12 residues. The CDR3 sequence is CASSGAYNEQFF. Here the CDR3 DNA reads TGTGCCAGCTCAGGAGCCTACAATGAGCAGTTCTTC.

This clone was recorded once. J is TRBJ2-5 and V is TRBV27; no reliable D call. Deletions cut 3 bases from V and 4 bases from J, with 9 bases between. CDR3 length: 13 amino acids. Per germline, CDR1 MNHEY and CDR2 SMNVEV (reference sequence). CDR3 protein: CASSFMKGETQYF. The CDR3 DNA follows: TGTGCCAGCAGTTTTATGAAGGGAGAGACCCAGTACTTC.

This clone was detected only once. The chain links TRBV11-2 to TRBJ1-1, with D unresolved. The ends were cut back, 3 bases at V and 5 bases at J, with 13 bases in the middle. This CDR3 has 14 residues. Germline V CDR1 and CDR2: SGHAT, FQNNGV. CDR3 DNA sequence: TGTGCCAGCAGCTTGATCGGACCTGGTACTGAAGCTTTCTTT. Amino acid sequence: CASSLIGPGTEAFF.

The DNA for the CDR3 is TGTGCCAGCAGCCAAGTCTTCGGGCGGGGACAGGGGGCGCACGGGGCCAACGTCCTGACTTTC. Amino acids: CASSQVFGRGQGAHGANVLTF. The V call is TRBV4-2, the J call TRBJ2-6; 12 bases agree with TRBD1. Germline loops: CDR1 LGHNA, CDR2 YNFKEQ. Trimming at V came to 1 base and at J to 4 bases, leaving 14 bases not matched to a gene. The CDR3 has 21 amino acids.

The rearrangement uses TRBV4-1 and TRBJ1-1; D is unclear. CDR1 and CDR2 from the germline V gene are MGHRA and YSYEKL. CDR3 length: 15 residues. Between the trimmed V and J ends, which lost 0 bases and 1 base, there was a span of 9 bases. The CDR3 loop is CASSQDVSPNTEAFF. In nucleotides, the CDR3 is TGCGCCAGCAGCCAAGACGTTTCCCCGAACACTGAAGCTTTCTTT.

V is TRBV27 and J is TRBJ1-2; perhaps TRBD1 as D (6 bases). The CDR3 runs to 14 residues. Trimming shortened V by 5 bases and J by 5 bases, and 15 bases separated the two germline ends. Germline CDR1 is MNHEY and CDR2 is SMNVEV (reference sequence). The CDR3 DNA follows: TGTGCCAGCAGTCACCCCGGGGGCGGTTATGGCTACACCTTC. It yields the protein CASSHPGGGYGYTF.

This clone was found once. The genes are TRBV5-1 and TRBJ2-4, with D possibly TRBD1 on 5 matching bases. From germline, CDR1 is SGHRS and CDR2 YFSETQ. V lost 4 bases and J lost 8, with 16 bases in between. CDR3 length: 14 amino acids. The CDR3 loop reads CASSIGHGGYIQYF. The CDR3 DNA is TGCGCCAGCAGCATCGGACACGGTGGGTACATTCAGTACTTC. The whole variable domain, filled in from reference TRBV5-1 and TRBJ2-4, reads KAGVTQTPRYLIKTRGQQVTLSCSPISGHRSVSWYQQTPGQGLQFLFEYFSETQRNKGNFPGRFSGRQFSNSRSEMNVSTLELGDSALYLCASSIGHGGYIQYFGAGTRLSVL.

The rearrangement links TRBV19 to TRBJ2-1, with 9 bases lining up with TRBD2. The V gene's germline CDR1 is LNHDA and CDR2 SQIVND (reference sequence). The CDR3 is 15 amino acids. V lost 0 bases and J lost 6; bases outside the gene matches: 3. CDR3 residues: CASSIEGGGANEQFF. The CDR3 DNA follows: TGTGCCAGTAGTATAGAGGGCGGGGGGGCCAATGAGCAGTTCTTC.

As DNA, the CDR3 is TGTGCCAGCAGGTCCCGACAGGGGCCCCACGAGCAGTACTTC. This sequence encodes CASRSRQGPHEQYF. The rearrangement joins TRBV11-2 to TRBJ2-7, with 8 bases lining up with TRBD1. Germline V gene data show CDR1 as SGHAT and CDR2 as FQNNGV. The V and J ends lost 6 bases and 5 bases, in that order; junction bases with no gene match: 9. This CDR3 is built from 14 residues.

The chain recombines TRBV13 with TRBJ1-4; D is perhaps TRBD1 (6 bases). V was trimmed by 3 bases and J by 5 bases, leaving 13 bases between them. The CDR3 is 15 residues long. Germline CDR1 and CDR2: PRHDT and FYEKMQ (reference sequence). The CDR3 loop reads CASSFTGTRNEKLFF. CDR3 DNA: TGTGCCAGCAGCTTTACCGGGACAAGGAATGAAAAACTGTTTTTT.

The chain combines TRBV5-1 with TRBJ1-6; D remains ambiguous. CDR1 is SGHRS, CDR2 YFSETQ, per germline. The CDR3 contains 15 residues. Deletions cut 2 bases from V and 0 bases from J, with 6 bases between. The CDR3 sequence: CASSLLSSYNSPLHF. DNA of the CDR3: TGCGCCAGCAGCTTACTCAGCTCCTATAATTCACCCCTCCACTTT.

This chain uses TRBV9 with TRBJ1-3, with a possible D match to TRBD1 (5 bases). Between the trimmed V and J ends, which lost 0 bases and 0 bases, there was a span of 10 bases. Germline CDR1 and CDR2: SGDLS and YYNGEE. The CDR3 contains 16 residues. In DNA form, the CDR3 reads TGTGCCAGCAGCGTAGAGGGACCTGTCTCTGGAAACACCATATATTTT. It specifies CASSVEGPVSGNTIYF.

The J gene is TRBJ1-4, the V gene TRBV27, with D possibly matching TRBD1 (5 bases). Germline loops: CDR1 MNHEY, CDR2 SMNVEV (reference sequence). The CDR3 has 15 amino acids. Trimming removed 0 bases at V and 5 bases at J, with 10 bases between. CDR3 loop: CASSLSEGFNEKLFF. Here the CDR3 DNA reads TGTGCCAGCAGTTTATCGGAGGGGTTCAATGAAAAACTGTTTTTT.

This rearrangement joins TRBV7-9 to TRBJ1-2; a weak D match, TRBD1 (5 bases). V gave up 1 base and J gave up 6 bases, with 12 bases separating them. Germline V gene data show CDR1 as SEHNR and CDR2 as FQNEAQ (reference sequence). The CDR3 contains 14 residues. CDR3: CASSLDDSSHGYTF. In DNA form, the CDR3 reads TGTGCCAGCAGCTTAGATGACAGTAGTCATGGCTACACCTTC.

The genes are TRBV15 and TRBJ1-4; 8 bases fit TRBD1. J was trimmed by 7 bases and V by 5 bases; bases with no gene match: 9. The CDR3 consists of 15 residues. The germline CDR1 and CDR2 sequences are LNHNV and YYDKDF (reference sequence). This CDR3 reads CATSSGTGGGEKLFF. In nucleotides, the CDR3 is TGTGCCACCAGCTCCGGGACAGGAGGCGGTGAAAAACTGTTTTTT.

The chain combines TRBV5-1 with TRBJ1-2, with D unresolved. This CDR3 comprises 14 residues. The germline V gene has CDR1 SGHRS and CDR2 YFSETQ. Trimming removed 6 bases from V and 3 bases from J, with 15 bases in between. The CDR3 spells CASKTQLQDYGYTF. Here the CDR3 DNA reads TGCGCCAGCAAGACCCAACTGCAGGACTATGGCTACACCTTC.

The chain employs TRBV7-8 and TRBJ1-5; D might be TRBD1 (6 bases). Germline V gives CDR1 SGHVS, CDR2 FQNEAQ. Trimming left V 5 bases short and J 6 bases short, with 17 bases between. This CDR3 region has 15 residues. This CDR3 reads CASSLQGGERQPQHF. The CDR3 DNA reads TGTGCCAGCAGCCTGCAAGGGGGTGAGCGTCAGCCCCAGCATTTT.

In DNA form, the CDR3 reads TGTGCCAGCAGCCCCCGGGACATATTCACAGATACGCAGTATTTT. It translates to CASSPRDIFTDTQYF. The chain recombines TRBV11-2 with TRBJ2-3, with a weak D call TRBD1 (6 bases). V shed 5 bases and J shed 2 bases, with 14 bases lying between them. CDR1 SGHAT and CDR2 FQNNGV come from the germline V gene. The CDR3 runs to 15 residues. Full variable domain (outside the CDR3, taken from reference TRBV11-2 and TRBJ2-3): EAGVAQSPRYKIIEKRQSVAFWCNPISGHATLYWYQQILGQGPKLLIQFQNNGVVDDSQLPKDRFSAERLKGVDSTLKIQPAKLEDSAVYLCASSPRDIFTDTQYFGPGTRLTVL.

This clone appeared a single time. V and J are TRBV6-6 and TRBJ1-3; D is unclear. The V end lost 2 bases, the J end lost 2 bases, and 7 bases lay between the germline ends. This CDR3 is built from 14 residues. CDR1 is MNHNY and CDR2 is SVGAGI in the germline V gene (reference sequence). The DNA for the CDR3 is TGTGCCAGCAGTTACGGAAGGCCTGGAAACACCATATATTTT. This codes for CASSYGRPGNTIYF.

J is TRBJ2-5 and V is TRBV7-3; D remains unclear. V was shortened by 3 bases and J by 2 bases, with 7 bases between the two germline ends. Germline CDR1 SGHTA, CDR2 FQGTGA. CDR3 length: 13 residues. CDR3 in amino acids: CASSFGLQETQYF. DNA of the CDR3: TGTGCCAGCAGCTTTGGGCTGCAAGAGACCCAGTACTTC.

J is TRBJ2-3 and V is TRBV6-6; D is undetermined. The germline CDR1 and CDR2 sequences are MNHNY and SVGAGI (reference sequence). The CDR3 is 13 residues long. V lost 0 bases and J 6 bases, leaving 7 bases between the germline ends. The CDR3 bases are TGTGCCAGCAGTTACTCAATGTACGATACGCAGTATTTT. This translates into CASSYSMYDTQYF.